Below are 29 T cell receptor beta chains sequenced from a single sample in a study of T-cell memory formation after mild COVID-19. TCRdb re-called the 5' RACE reads with MiXCR, one entry per CDR3 protein. The repertoire holds 470,000 or so distinct CDR3 sequences, with 20% as singletons. Sequences were obtained from PBMCs or a T cell subset sorted from them (not recorded which). The receptors stem from an adult woman who had mild COVID-19 (a few samples of this study predate the infection). Cell type and time point are not known.

This chain links TRBV6-1 with TRBJ1-2; tentatively, D is TRBD1 (5 bases). Germline lookup yields CDR1 MNHNS and CDR2 SASEGT. V lost 6 bases to trimming and J lost 7 bases, with 18 bases between them. The CDR3 is 14 amino acids. The CDR3 DNA reads TGTGCCAGCAGGGCCAGGGCTTCCAAGAGTGGCTACACCTTC. Translated: CASRARASKSGYTF.

The V and J genes are TRBV10-3 and TRBJ2-7; D might be TRBD1 (6 bases). CDR1 and CDR2 (germline): ENHRY, SYGVKD. V was clipped by 4 bases and J by 4 bases, with 11 bases between them. The CDR3 loop spans 13 amino acids. The CDR3 DNA follows: TGTGCCATCAGTGGGGACATACTTTACGAGCAGTACTTC. Translating gives CAISGDILYEQYF.

This clonotype was observed a handful of times. V and J are TRBV2 and TRBJ2-7; possible D gene TRBD2, 5 bases. The CDR3 contains 14 residues. V shed 4 bases and J shed 3 bases, with 13 bases lying between them. Germline assignment: CDR1 SNHLY and CDR2 FYNNEI. For the CDR3, the DNA is TGTGCCAGCAGTGTTTACGGGGAGCGCTACGAGCAGTACTTC. Its translation is CASSVYGERYEQYF.

This sequence joins TRBV12-3 or TRBV12-4 and TRBJ1-1; D not resolved. The V end lost 7 bases, the J end lost 0 bases, and 9 bases lay between the germline ends. The CDR3 covers 13 residues. The CDR3 DNA follows: TGTGCCAGCATGTGGGGAATGAACACTGAAGCTTTCTTT. Protein: CASMWGMNTEAFF.

This rearrangement joins TRBV5-1 to TRBJ2-1; no firm D call. With 0 bases removed from V and 10 bases from J, the gap between germline ends came to 11 bases. The CDR3 length is 13 residues. Germline assignment: CDR1 SGHRS and CDR2 YFSETQ. In DNA, the CDR3 is TGCGCCAGCAGCTTGGCCATACCCAGAGAGCAGTTCTTC. It specifies CASSLAIPREQFF.

This chain connects TRBV3-1 to TRBJ1-5; no clear D. CDR3 length: 15 residues. The V and J ends lost 2 bases and 1 base respectively, with 9 bases between them. From germline, CDR1 is LGHDT and CDR2 YNNKEL (reference sequence). The CDR3 sequence: CASSQSSTSNQPQHF. The CDR3 nucleotides read TGTGCCAGCAGCCAATCATCCACGAGCAATCAGCCCCAGCATTTT.

Ten or more counts support this clonotype. V gene TRBV3-1 combines with J gene TRBJ1-1; a possible D gene is TRBD1 (5 bases). The CDR3 is made up of 13 amino acids. V was cut by 6 bases and J by 1 base, with 9 bases left in between. From germline, CDR1 is LGHDT and CDR2 YNNKEL (reference sequence). The CDR3 loop reads CASRLDKNTEAFF. The CDR3 DNA sequence: TGTGCCAGCAGACTGGACAAGAACACTGAAGCTTTCTTT.

The chain employs TRBV2 and TRBJ1-2; D unclear. V shed 3 bases and J shed 7 bases, with 12 bases lying between them. Germline CDR1 SNHLY, CDR2 FYNNEI. This CDR3 contains 13 residues. The CDR3 nucleotides read TGTGCCAGCAGTGAGGCGTTCAGGCTTGGCTACACCTTC. It translates to CASSEAFRLGYTF.

This clonotype was observed a single time. A read error may explain this, as a much larger clone is one base away. The rearrangement links TRBV11-2 to TRBJ2-1; D is perhaps TRBD2 (5 bases). Germline values: CDR1 SGHAT, CDR2 FQNNGV. V lost 8 bases and J lost 5, with 16 bases in between. This CDR3 region has 14 residues. This chain's CDR3 is CASCSPGWDNEQFF. The CDR3 DNA follows: TGTGCCAGCTGCTCGCCGGGATGGGACAATGAGCAGTTCTTC.

The chain employs TRBV7-9 and TRBJ2-7; 10 bases match TRBD1. The germline V gene has CDR1 SEHNR and CDR2 FQNEAQ (reference sequence). The J segment lost 2 bases and the V segment lost 4 bases, leaving 11 bases of the junction unmatched. CDR3 length equals 17 residues. As DNA, the CDR3 is TGTGCCAGCAGCTCACCGACGGGACAGGGGATTACCTACGAGCAGTACTTC. Its translation: CASSSPTGQGITYEQYF.

This clonotype was counted between two and nine times. This CDR3 is CASSQIGRDGELFF. The CDR3, as DNA: TGCGCCAGCAGCCAGATCGGACGGGACGGGGAGCTGTTTTTT. This chain links TRBV4-3 with TRBJ2-2, with D perhaps TRBD2 (5 bases). The CDR3 runs to 14 residues. V lost 3 bases and J lost 7, with 12 bases in between. In germline, CDR1 is LGHNA, CDR2 YSLEER.

The table lists this clonotype with a few counts. The CDR3 bases are TGTGCCAGCAGCTTAGGCCGGGACAGGGGGAACACCGGGGAGCTGTTTTTT. It codes for CASSLGRDRGNTGELFF. The rearrangement uses TRBV7-9 and TRBJ2-2, with 10 bases fitting TRBD1. Germline V gene lookup returns CDR1 SEHNR and CDR2 FQNEAQ (reference sequence). CDR3 length: 17 residues. After removal of 1 base from V and 1 base from J, the junction contained 3 bases not matched to a gene.

J is TRBJ2-1 and V is TRBV2; TRBD2 agrees at 7 bases. Germline V gene lookup returns CDR1 SNHLY and CDR2 FYNNEI. The CDR3 is 14 amino acids. V trimming: 1 base; J trimming: 5 bases; junction bases outside the gene matches: 2. This chain's CDR3 is CASSEGTRNNEQFF. As DNA, the CDR3 is TGTGCCAGCAGTGAAGGGACTAGGAACAATGAGCAGTTCTTC.

This clonotype was detected a few times. The chain combines TRBV3-1 with TRBJ2-5; D gene unclear. CDR1 LGHDT and CDR2 YNNKEL come from the germline V gene (reference sequence). V lost 4 bases and J 2 bases, leaving 5 bases between the germline ends. CDR3 length: 12 amino acids. Here the CDR3 DNA reads TGTGCCAGCAGCCCGGAGCAAGAGACCCAGTACTTC. Its translation: CASSPEQETQYF.

This rearrangement joins TRBV27 to TRBJ1-1; D perhaps matches TRBD1 (5 bases). Per germline, CDR1 MNHEY and CDR2 SMNVEV (reference sequence). The V end lost 2 bases, the J end lost 4 bases, and 14 bases lay between the germline ends. This CDR3 has 15 amino acids. The CDR3 bases are TGTGCCAGCAGTTTAGACATAACAGGTTTCACTGAAGCTTTCTTT. Amino acids: CASSLDITGFTEAFF.

The chain links TRBV4-2 to TRBJ2-1, with D possibly being TRBD1 (5 bases). This CDR3 is 15 amino acids long. Germline loops: CDR1 LGHNA, CDR2 YNFKEQ. V was cut by 2 bases and J by 5 bases, with 13 bases left in between. The CDR3: CASSQHSPQDNEQFF. CDR3 coding DNA: TGTGCCAGCAGCCAACACAGTCCACAGGACAATGAGCAGTTCTTC.

The chain joins TRBV4-2 to TRBJ2-7; 8 positions agree with TRBD2. CDR3 length: 16 residues. Trimming removed 0 bases from V and 7 bases from J; junction bases left unmatched: 11. Germline assignment: CDR1 LGHNA and CDR2 YNFKEQ. CDR3 sequence reads: CASSQDRTGGPREQYF. The DNA for the CDR3 is TGTGCCAGCAGCCAAGATAGGACGGGAGGGCCCCGGGAGCAGTACTTC.

V and J are TRBV7-6 and TRBJ2-1, with 10 bases aligning to TRBD1. This CDR3 is built from 15 residues. J lost 3 bases, V lost 9 bases, and 8 bases had no gene match. Germline-derived CDR1 and CDR2 are SGHVS and FNYEAQ. Written as DNA, the CDR3 is TGTGCCAGTAGGGACGGGACAGGGGACTACAATGAGCAGTTCTTC. Protein product: CASRDGTGDYNEQFF. Combining the CDR3 with reference TRBV7-6 and TRBJ2-1 gives the whole variable domain GAGVSQSPRYKVTKRGQDVALRCDPISGHVSLYWYRQALGQGPEFLTYFNYEAQQDKSGLPNDRFSAERPEGSISTLTIQRTEQRDSAMYRCASRDGTGDYNEQFFGPGTRLTVL.

This rearrangement joins TRBV18 to TRBJ1-1; no clear D gene. Germline lookup yields CDR1 KGHSH and CDR2 LQKENI. V dropped 4 bases and J dropped 7 bases, with 13 bases sitting between them. This CDR3 is built from 13 residues. CDR3 sequence (DNA): TGTGCCAGCTCACTGGACGCAAGTGTTGAAGCTTTCTTT. Translation gives CASSLDASVEAFF.

The chain uses TRBV6-4 and TRBJ2-3, with a tentative D call TRBD1 (5 bases). V lost 2 bases and J 3 bases, leaving 9 bases between the germline ends. Germline CDR1 and CDR2: MRHNA and SNTAGT. The CDR3 runs 14 residues. Written as DNA, the CDR3 is TGTGCCAGCAGTGACAAGGGGCGGACAGATACGCAGTATTTT. Its translation: CASSDKGRTDTQYF.

This clonotype appeared a few times. The rearrangement joins TRBV7-3 to TRBJ2-2, with 8 positions matching TRBD2. The CDR3 runs to 16 residues. Germline V lookup: CDR1 SGHTA, CDR2 FQGTGA. Unmatched junction bases numbered 1, after V lost 0 bases and J lost 1 base. Here the CDR3 DNA reads TGTGCCAGCAGCTTAACGGCGGGGGGGAACACCGGGGAGCTGTTTTTT. This codes for CASSLTAGGNTGELFF.

The CDR3 nucleotides are TGTGCCAGCAGCCTAGAGGGGGGTTCTGACACTGAAGCTTTCTTT. Translating it yields CASSLEGGSDTEAFF. The V and J genes are TRBV7-2 and TRBJ1-1; the D gene is possibly TRBD1 (6 bases). This CDR3 is built from 15 residues. Germline V gene sequence: CDR1 SGHTA, CDR2 FQGNSA. Trimming stripped 5 bases from V and 3 bases from J, with 16 bases between.

The chain employs TRBV10-3 and TRBJ1-4, with TRBD1 matching over 7 bases. Trimming took 5 bases from V and 8 from J; bases not matched to a gene: 5. From germline, CDR1 is ENHRY and CDR2 SYGVKD. The CDR3 length is 13 residues. This CDR3 is CAISPGQSEKLFF. CDR3 coding DNA: TGTGCCATCAGTCCGGGACAGTCGGAAAAACTGTTTTTT.

The chain employs TRBV6-5 and TRBJ2-7; 10 bases fit TRBD2. CDR3 length equals 16 residues. With V trimmed by 0 bases and J by 7 bases, 9 bases remained unmatched. Per germline, CDR1 MNHEY and CDR2 SVGAGI. The CDR3 DNA follows: TGTGCCAGCAGTTACTCGGCCCTAGCGGGAGACCAGGAGCAGTACTTC. Translated: CASSYSALAGDQEQYF.

This clonotype was counted only a few times. The V and J genes are TRBV24-1 and TRBJ2-7; TRBD1 or TRBD2 may be the D gene (5 bases each). Germline lookup yields CDR1 KGHDR and CDR2 SFDVKD. The CDR3 length is 16 residues. V lost 1 base and J lost 7, with 19 bases in between. The CDR3 nucleotides read TGTGCCACCAGTGATTTAGGGAAAAAGCGGACAATGGAGCAGTACTTC. It yields the protein CATSDLGKKRTMEQYF.

The chain couples TRBV2 to TRBJ2-7, with D possibly TRBD1 on 5 matching bases. Germline CDR1 reads SNHLY; CDR2 reads FYNNEI. This CDR3 spans 15 amino acids. V was cut by 2 bases and J by 8 bases, with 19 bases left in between. The chain's CDR3 is CASSENRQGTTKQYF. CDR3 nucleotides: TGTGCCAGCAGTGAAAATCGCCAGGGCACGACCAAGCAGTACTTC.

This clonotype occurred a few times. This chain joins TRBV24-1 and TRBJ2-2; no clear D gene. This CDR3 has 14 amino acids. Germline V gives CDR1 KGHDR, CDR2 SFDVKD. Trimming took off 0 bases at V and 5 bases at J, with 6 bases between the two ends. CDR3 coding DNA: TGTGCCACCAGTGATTTGACCGAAACCGGGGAGCTGTTTTTT. Amino acid sequence: CATSDLTETGELFF.

The genes are TRBV25-1 and TRBJ2-3; either TRBD1 or TRBD2 may supply D (6 bases each). From germline, CDR1 is MGHDK and CDR2 SYGVNS. This CDR3 comprises 18 residues. Trimming removed 5 bases at V and 3 bases at J, with 24 bases between. The DNA of the CDR3 is TGTGCCAGCAGTATGCGCCAAACCCGGGGGCTTAGGACAGATACGCAGTATTTT. Amino acids: CASSMRQTRGLRTDTQYF. The complete variable domain, with remaining parts taken from reference TRBV25-1 and TRBJ2-3, reads EADIYQTPRYLVIGTGKKITLECSQTMGHDKMYWYQQDPGMELHLIHYSYGVNSTEKGDLSSESTVSRIRTEHFPLTLESARPSHTSQYLCASSMRQTRGLRTDTQYFGPGTRLTVL.

This clonotype was seen more than once but under ten times. This chain joins TRBV2 and TRBJ2-7, with D perhaps being TRBD1 or TRBD2 (6 bases each). Germline CDR1 reads SNHLY; CDR2 reads FYNNEI. The CDR3 loop spans 15 amino acids. The V end lost 6 bases, the J end lost 4 bases, and 19 bases lay between the germline ends. The CDR3 spells CASSGTVRGRYEQYF. The CDR3 coding sequence is TGTGCCAGCAGCGGCACGGTGAGGGGGAGGTACGAGCAGTACTTC.